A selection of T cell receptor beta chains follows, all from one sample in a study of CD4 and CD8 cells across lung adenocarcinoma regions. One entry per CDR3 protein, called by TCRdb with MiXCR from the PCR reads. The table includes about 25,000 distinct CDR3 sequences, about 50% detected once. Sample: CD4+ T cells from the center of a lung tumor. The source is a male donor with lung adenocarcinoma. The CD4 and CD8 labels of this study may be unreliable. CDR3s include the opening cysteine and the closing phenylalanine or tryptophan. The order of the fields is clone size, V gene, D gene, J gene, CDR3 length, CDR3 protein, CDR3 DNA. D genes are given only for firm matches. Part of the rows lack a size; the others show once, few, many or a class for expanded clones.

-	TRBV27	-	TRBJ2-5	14	CAGSGGGEKETQYF	TGTGCGGGGAGTGGGGGCGGGGAGAAAGAGACCCAGTATTTC
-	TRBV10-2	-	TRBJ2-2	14	CASSESSITGTQFF	TGCGCCAGCAGTGAGTCTTCCATTACCGGGACGCAGTTTTTT
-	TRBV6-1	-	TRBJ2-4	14	CASKGPSLADIQYF	TGTGCCAGCAAAGGACCTTCTCTCGCGGACATTCAGTATTTC
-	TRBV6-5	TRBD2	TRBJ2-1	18	CASSYQGDKAGGGNEQFF	TGTGCCAGCAGTTACCAGGGGGATAAAGCGGGGGGGGGCAATGAGCAGTTCTTC
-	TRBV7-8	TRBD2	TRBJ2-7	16	CASSSTEAGGSHEQYF	TGTGCCAGCAGCTCGACAGAGGCGGGGGGGTCCCATGAGCAGTACTTC
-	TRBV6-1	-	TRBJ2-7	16	CASGGWGGREPDTQYF	TGTGCCAGCGGGGGTTGGGGGGGGCGTGAGCCAGATACGCAGTACTTC
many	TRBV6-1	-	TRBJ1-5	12	CASTNSNQPQHF	TGTGCCAGCACCAATAGCAATCAGCCCCAGCATTTT
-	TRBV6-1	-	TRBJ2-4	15	CASSQVASERNTQYF	TGTGCCAGCAGTCAAGTGGCTAGCGAGCGAAACACTCAGTACTTC
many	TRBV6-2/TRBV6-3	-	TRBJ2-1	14	CASNVMDSYNEQFF	TGTGCCAGCAATGTTATGGACTCGTACAATGAGCAGTTCTTC
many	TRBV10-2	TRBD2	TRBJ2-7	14	CASSESAGGLEQYF	TGCGCCAGCAGTGAGTCTGCGGGAGGTTTAGAGCAGTACTTC
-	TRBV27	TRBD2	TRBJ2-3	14	CASSGGRTKETQYF	TGTGCGAGCAGCGGGGGCCGGACCAAAGAGACGCAGTATTTC
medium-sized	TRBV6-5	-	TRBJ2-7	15	CASSPTLGPYYEQYF	TGTGCCAGCAGTCCAACTCTGGGACCATATTACGAGCAGTACTTC
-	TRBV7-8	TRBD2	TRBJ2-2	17	CASSPKGLAGGMGELFF	TGTGCCAGCAGCCCCAAGGGACTAGCGGGAGGGATGGGGGAGCTGTTTTTT
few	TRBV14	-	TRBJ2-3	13	CASSQSMGDTQYF	TGTGCCAGCAGCCAAAGTATGGGAGATACGCAGTATTTT
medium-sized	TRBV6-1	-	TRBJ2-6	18	CASSEGKGWGSGANVLTF	TGTGCCAGCAGTGAAGGGAAAGGGTGGGGCTCTGGGGCCAACGTCCTGACTTTC
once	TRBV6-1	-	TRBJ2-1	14	CASSEAGSGNEQFF	TGTGCCAGCAGTGAAGCGGGTTCCGGCAATGAGCAGTTCTTC
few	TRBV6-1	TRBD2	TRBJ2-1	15	CASSGLAGAYNEQFF	TGTGCCAGCAGTGGACTAGCGGGAGCCTACAATGAGCAGTTCTTC
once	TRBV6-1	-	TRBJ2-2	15	CASRLQAGSTDAQFF	TGTGCCAGCAGACTCCAGGCCGGGAGCACCGATGCGCAGTTTTTT
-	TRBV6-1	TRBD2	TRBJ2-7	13	CASRTSPYNEQYF	TGTGCCAGCAGGACTAGCCCGTACAATGAGCAGTACTTC
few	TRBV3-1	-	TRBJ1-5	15	CASSLGGDSNQPQHF	TGTGCCAGCAGCCTAGGAGGGGATAGCAATCAGCCCCAGCATTTT
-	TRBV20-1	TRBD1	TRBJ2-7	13	CSATRDRVHEQYF	TGCAGTGCTACTCGTGACAGGGTCCACGAGCAGTACTTC
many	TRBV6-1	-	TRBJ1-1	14	CASSKTGLNTEAFF	TGTGCCAGCAGCAAAACAGGGCTTAACACTGAAGCTTTCTTT
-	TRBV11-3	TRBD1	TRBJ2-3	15	CASSYRGRFPDTQYF	TGTGCCAGCAGCTACAGGGGGCGCTTCCCAGATACGCAGTATTTT
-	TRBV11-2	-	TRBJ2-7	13	CASSRPTLNEQYF	TGTGCCAGCAGCCGTCCCACGCTCAACGAGCAGTACTTC
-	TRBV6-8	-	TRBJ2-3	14	CASSWLGGTDTQYF	TGTGCCAGCTCGTGGCTGGGAGGCACAGACACGCAGTATTTC
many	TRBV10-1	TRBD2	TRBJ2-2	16	CASSEGSGRAPGELFF	TGCGCCAGCAGTGAGGGTAGCGGGAGGGCCCCCGGGGAGCTGTTTTTT
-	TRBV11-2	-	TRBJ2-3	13	CASSWGGPDTQYF	TGTGCCAGCAGCTGGGGAGGCCCAGATACGCAGTATTTT
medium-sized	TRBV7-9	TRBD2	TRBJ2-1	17	CASSFSRGRAGGETQFF	TGTGCCAGCAGCTTTAGTCGCGGGAGGGCGGGTGGAGAGACCCAGTTCTTC
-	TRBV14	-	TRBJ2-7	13	CASSLDRSYEQYF	TGTGCCAGCAGCCTGGACAGATCTTACGAGCAGTACTTC
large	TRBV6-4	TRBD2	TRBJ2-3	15	CASSDGSGSADTQYF	TGTGCCAGCAGTGACGGGAGCGGGAGTGCAGATACGCAGTATTTT
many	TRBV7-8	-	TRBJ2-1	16	CASSFSWEPSYNEQFF	TGTGCCAGCAGCTTCAGTTGGGAGCCCTCCTACAATGAGCAGTTCTTC
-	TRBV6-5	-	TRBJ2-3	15	CARRLQSGSPGTQYF	TGTGCCAGGAGACTCCAGTCTGGGAGCCCAGGGACGCAGTATTTT
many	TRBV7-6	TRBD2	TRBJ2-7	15	CASSFRLAGSYEQYF	TGTGCCAGCAGCTTTAGACTAGCGGGCTCCTACGAGCAGTACTTC
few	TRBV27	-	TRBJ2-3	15	CASSLGMVGPGTQYF	TGTGCCAGCAGTCTCGGAATGGTAGGCCCCGGTACGCAGTATTTT
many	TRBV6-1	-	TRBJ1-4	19	CASSPGGSLRWLANEKLFF	TGTGCCAGCAGTCCGGGGGGCAGTTTAAGGTGGCTGGCTAATGAAAAACTGTTTTTT
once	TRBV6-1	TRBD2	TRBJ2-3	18	CASRRPFSGGRNTDTLYF	TGTGCCAGCAGACGACCCTTCTCTGGCGGGAGGAACACCGATACGCTGTATTTT
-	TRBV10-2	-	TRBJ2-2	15	CARGPQVVGTGTLFF	TGTGCCCGCGGCCCACAGGTAGTGGGGACCGGGACGCTGTTTTTT
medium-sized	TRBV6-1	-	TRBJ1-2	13	CASSIDRRSPYTF	TGTGCCAGCAGTATCGACAGGCGCTCCCCCTACACCTTC
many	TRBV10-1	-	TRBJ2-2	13	CATYSPVTGELFF	TGCGCCACCTACTCCCCGGTCACCGGGGAGCTGTTTTTT
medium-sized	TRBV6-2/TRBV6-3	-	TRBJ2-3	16	CASNRETSTSTDTQYF	TGTGCCAGCAACAGGGAAACATCCACTAGCACAGATACGCAGTATTTT